This T cell receptor beta chain was profiled in a study of blood T cell repertoires in COVID-19. Study background: Samples came from the United States, Italy and Spain, spanning acute and convalescent COVID-19. The cDNA or gDNA used as material had been derived from T cells, B-cell-depleted T cells, or PBMCs.

Trimming cost V 6 bases and J 2 bases; bases outside gene matches: 16. Looked up from germline, CDR1 is MNHEY and CDR2 is SMNVEV (reference sequence). CDR3 size: 18 residues. Original processing notes: Reference gene primer amplification in the assay estimated nucleated cell counts. Produced via immunoSEQ multiplex PCR; TCRdb's table is partial and in-frame only. Clone size and V and J calls were adopted from that table, with D and trimming inferred from the DNA. The sample has fewer than 250,000 clones, 83% seen once; the top ten hold more than 5%. J is TRBJ2-7 and V is TRBV27, with 10 positions matching TRBD1. Source material: peripheral blood. This receptor was taken from a human donor in a cohort sampled during active COVID-19. The CDR3 DNA follows: TGTGCCAGCAGCTCCGGGACAGGGGTCCTAGGGGTCCCCTACGAGCAGTACTTC. This gives the protein CASSSGTGVLGVPYEQYF.